This T cell receptor beta chain was found in a study of cytomegalovirus exposure and HLA in healthy donors. Clones were sequenced by immunoSEQ multiplex PCR, and TCRdb holds only the in-frame ones, with some missing. Of more than 100,000 clones in the sample, around nine tenths are singletons; the top ten hold 1.4% to 1.5%. CDR3 size: 15 residues. Germline V gene data show CDR1 as MGHRA and CDR2 as YSYEKL. V trimming: 5 bases; J trimming: 5 bases; junction bases outside the gene matches: 12. Input material: PBMCs. The receptor was derived from a man aged 25 to 40 in good health and CMV-seronegative. J is TRBJ2-7 and V is TRBV4-1; 7 positions match TRBD1. CDR3 region: CASSDISTGVHEQYF. CDR3 nucleotide sequence: TGCGCCAGCAGCGATATTTCAACAGGGGTCCACGAGCAGTACTTC.